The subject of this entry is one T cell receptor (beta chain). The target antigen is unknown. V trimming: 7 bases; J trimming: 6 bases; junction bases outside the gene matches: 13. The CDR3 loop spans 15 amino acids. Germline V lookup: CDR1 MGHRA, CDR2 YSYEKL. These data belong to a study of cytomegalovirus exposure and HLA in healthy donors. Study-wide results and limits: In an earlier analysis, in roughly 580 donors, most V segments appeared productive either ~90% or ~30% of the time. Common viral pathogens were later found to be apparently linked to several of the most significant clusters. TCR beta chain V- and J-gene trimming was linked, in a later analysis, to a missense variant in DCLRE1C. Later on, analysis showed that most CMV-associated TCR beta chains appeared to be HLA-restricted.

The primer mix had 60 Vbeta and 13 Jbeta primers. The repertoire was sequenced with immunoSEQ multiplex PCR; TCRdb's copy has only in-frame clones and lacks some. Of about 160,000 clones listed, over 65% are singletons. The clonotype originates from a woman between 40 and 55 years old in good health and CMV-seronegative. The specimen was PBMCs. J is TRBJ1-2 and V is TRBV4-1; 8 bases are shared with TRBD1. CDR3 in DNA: TGCGCCAGCAAGAGGACAGGGCAAAGAAGCAATGGCTACACCTTC. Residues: CASKRTGQRSNGYTF.